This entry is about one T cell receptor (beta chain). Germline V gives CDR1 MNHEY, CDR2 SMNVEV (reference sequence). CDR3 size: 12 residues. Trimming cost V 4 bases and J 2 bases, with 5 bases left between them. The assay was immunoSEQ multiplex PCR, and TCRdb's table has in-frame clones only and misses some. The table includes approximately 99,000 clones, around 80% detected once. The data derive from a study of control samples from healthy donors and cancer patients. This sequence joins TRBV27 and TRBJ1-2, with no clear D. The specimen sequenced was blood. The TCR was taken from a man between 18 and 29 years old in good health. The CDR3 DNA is TGTGCCAGCAGTTCACAGAACTATGGCTACACCTTC. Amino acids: CASSSQNYGYTF.